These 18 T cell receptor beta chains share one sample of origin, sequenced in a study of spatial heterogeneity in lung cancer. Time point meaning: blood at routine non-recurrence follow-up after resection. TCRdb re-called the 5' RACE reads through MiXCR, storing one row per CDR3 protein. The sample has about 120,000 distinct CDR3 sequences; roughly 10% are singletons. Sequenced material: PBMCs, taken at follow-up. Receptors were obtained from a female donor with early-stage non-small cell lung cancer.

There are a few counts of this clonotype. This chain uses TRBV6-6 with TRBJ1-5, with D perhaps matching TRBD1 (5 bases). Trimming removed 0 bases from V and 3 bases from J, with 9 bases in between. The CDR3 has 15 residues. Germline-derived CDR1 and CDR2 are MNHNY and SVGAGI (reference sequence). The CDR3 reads CASSYSTRDNQPQHF. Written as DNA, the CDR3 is TGTGCCAGCAGTTACTCGACCAGGGACAATCAGCCCCAGCATTTT.

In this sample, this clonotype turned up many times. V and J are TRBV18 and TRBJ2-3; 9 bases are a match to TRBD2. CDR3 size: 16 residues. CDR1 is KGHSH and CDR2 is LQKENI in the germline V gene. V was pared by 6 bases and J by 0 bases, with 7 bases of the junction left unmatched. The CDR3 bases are TGTGCCAGCTCTCTACTAGCGGGTACCAGCACAGATACGCAGTATTTT. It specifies CASSLLAGTSTDTQYF.

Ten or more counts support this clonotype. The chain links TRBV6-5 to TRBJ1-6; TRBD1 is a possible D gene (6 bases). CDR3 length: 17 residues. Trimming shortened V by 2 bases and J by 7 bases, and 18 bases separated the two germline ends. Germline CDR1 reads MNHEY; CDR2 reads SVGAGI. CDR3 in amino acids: CASSYEGGRNGNSPLHF. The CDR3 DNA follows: TGTGCCAGCAGTTACGAAGGGGGAAGGAATGGCAATTCACCCCTCCACTTT.

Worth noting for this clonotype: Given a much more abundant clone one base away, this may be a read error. DNA of the CDR3: TGTGCCACCACAGGGGGCTGGGGCAATCAGTCCCAGCATTTT. Its translation is CATTGGWGNQSQHF. This chain links TRBV28 with TRBJ1-5, with TRBD1 identical over 9 bases. The CDR3 totals 14 residues. Germline V gene sequence: CDR1 MDHEN, CDR2 SYDVKM.

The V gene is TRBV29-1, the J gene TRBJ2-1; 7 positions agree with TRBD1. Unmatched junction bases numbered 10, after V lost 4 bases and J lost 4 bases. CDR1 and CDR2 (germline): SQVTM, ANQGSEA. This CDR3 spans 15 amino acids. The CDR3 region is CSVGKGRGLYNEQFF. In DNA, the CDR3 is TGCAGCGTTGGCAAGGGTAGGGGGCTATACAATGAGCAGTTCTTC.

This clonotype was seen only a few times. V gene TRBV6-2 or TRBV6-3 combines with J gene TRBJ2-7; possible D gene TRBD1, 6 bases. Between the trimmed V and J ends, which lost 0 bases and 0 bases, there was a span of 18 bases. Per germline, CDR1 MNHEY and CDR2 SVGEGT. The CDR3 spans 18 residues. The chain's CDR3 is CASSYSRPQGPLSYEQYF. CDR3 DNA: TGTGCCAGCAGTTACTCTAGGCCTCAGGGGCCCCTCTCCTACGAGCAGTACTTC.

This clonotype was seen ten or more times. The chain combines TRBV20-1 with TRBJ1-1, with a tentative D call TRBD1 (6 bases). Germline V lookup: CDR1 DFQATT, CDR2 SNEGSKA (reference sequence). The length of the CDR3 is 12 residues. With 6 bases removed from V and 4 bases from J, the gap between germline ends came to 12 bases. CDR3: CSAKGGTTEAFF. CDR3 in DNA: TGCAGTGCGAAAGGGGGGACCACTGAAGCTTTCTTT.

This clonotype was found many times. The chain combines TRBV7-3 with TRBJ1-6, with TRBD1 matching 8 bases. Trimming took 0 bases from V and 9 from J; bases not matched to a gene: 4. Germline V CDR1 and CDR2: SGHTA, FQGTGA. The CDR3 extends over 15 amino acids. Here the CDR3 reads CASSLTWTGSSPLHF. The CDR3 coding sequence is TGTGCCAGCAGCTTAACATGGACAGGGTCTTCACCCCTCCACTTT.

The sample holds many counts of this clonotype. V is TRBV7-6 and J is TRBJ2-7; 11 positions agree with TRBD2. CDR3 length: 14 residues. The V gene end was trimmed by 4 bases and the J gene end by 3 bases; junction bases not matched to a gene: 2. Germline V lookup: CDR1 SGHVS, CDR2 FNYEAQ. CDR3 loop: CASSSGTSGYEQYF. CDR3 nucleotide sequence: TGTGCCAGCAGCTCGGGGACTAGCGGCTACGAGCAGTACTTC.

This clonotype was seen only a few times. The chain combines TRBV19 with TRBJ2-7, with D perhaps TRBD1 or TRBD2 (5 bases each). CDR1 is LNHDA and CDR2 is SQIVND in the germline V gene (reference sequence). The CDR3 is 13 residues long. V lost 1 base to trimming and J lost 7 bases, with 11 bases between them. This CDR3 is CASSIGWDREQYF. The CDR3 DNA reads TGTGCCAGTAGTATAGGATGGGACCGGGAGCAGTACTTC.

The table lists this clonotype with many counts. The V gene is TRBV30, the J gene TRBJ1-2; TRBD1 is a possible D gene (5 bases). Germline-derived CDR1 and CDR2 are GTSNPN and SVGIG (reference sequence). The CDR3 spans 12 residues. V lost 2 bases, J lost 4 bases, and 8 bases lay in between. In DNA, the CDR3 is TGTGCCTGGAGTTTCGGGGCCTATGGCTACACCTTC. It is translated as CAWSFGAYGYTF. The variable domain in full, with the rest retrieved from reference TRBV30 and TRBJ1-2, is SQTIHQWPATLVQPVGSPLSLECTVEGTSNPNLYWYRQAAGRGLQLLFYSVGIGQISSEVPQNLSASRPQDRQFILSSKKLLLSDSGFYLCAWSFGAYGYTFGSGTRLTVV.

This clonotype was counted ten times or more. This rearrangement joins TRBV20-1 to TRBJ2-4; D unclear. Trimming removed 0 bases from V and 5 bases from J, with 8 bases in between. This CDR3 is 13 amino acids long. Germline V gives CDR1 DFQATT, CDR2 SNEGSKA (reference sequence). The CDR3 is CSARDGRQNIQYF. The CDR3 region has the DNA TGCAGTGCTAGAGATGGTCGGCAAAACATTCAGTACTTC.

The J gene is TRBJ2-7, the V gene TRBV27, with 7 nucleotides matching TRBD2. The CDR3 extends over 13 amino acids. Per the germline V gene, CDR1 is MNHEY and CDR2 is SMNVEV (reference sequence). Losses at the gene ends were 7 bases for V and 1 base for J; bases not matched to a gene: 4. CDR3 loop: CASTSAGSYEQYF. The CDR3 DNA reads TGTGCCAGCACTTCAGCGGGATCCTACGAGCAGTACTTC.

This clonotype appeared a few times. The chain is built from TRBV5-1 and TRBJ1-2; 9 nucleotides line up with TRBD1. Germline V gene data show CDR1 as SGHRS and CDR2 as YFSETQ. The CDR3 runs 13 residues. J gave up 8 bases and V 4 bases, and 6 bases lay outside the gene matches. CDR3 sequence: CASSPDRGQGYTF. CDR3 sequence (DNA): TGCGCCAGCAGCCCGGACAGGGGCCAGGGCTACACCTTC.

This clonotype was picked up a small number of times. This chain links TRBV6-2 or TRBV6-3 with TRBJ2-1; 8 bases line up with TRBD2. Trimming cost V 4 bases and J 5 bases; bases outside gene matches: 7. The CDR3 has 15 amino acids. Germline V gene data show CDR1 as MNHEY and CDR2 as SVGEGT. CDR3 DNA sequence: TGTGCCAGCAGTTTTGGCGGGAGGCCCAACAATGAGCAGTTCTTC. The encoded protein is CASSFGGRPNNEQFF.

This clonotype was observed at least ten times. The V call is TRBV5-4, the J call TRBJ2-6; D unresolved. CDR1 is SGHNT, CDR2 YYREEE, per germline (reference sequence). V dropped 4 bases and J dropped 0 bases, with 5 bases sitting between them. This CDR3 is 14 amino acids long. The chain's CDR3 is CASSLDSGANVLTF. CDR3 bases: TGTGCCAGCAGCCTTGACTCTGGGGCCAACGTCCTGACTTTC.

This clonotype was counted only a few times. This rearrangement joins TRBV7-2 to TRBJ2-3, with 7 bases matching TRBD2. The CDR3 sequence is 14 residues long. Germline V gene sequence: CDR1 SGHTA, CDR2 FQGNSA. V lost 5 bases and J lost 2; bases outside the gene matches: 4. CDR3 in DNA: TGTGCCAGCAGCCAAAAGCGGGACACAGATACGCAGTATTTT. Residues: CASSQKRDTDTQYF.

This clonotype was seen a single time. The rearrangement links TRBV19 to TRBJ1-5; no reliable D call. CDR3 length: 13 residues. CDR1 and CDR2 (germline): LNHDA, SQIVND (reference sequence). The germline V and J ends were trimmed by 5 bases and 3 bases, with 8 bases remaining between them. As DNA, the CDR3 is TGTGCCAGTAGTCGGGAACCCAATCAGCCCCAGCATTTT. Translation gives CASSREPNQPQHF.